This T cell receptor (beta chain) was found in a study of blood T cell repertoires in COVID-19. Study context: There were acute and convalescent COVID-19 samples, and they came from the United States, Italy and Spain.

Participants were aged about 18 to 89 years from roughly 26 US areas. The germline gives CDR1 KGHDR, CDR2 SFDVKD. The CDR3 sequence is 16 residues long. With V trimmed by 4 bases and J by 6 bases, 9 bases remained unmatched. The table lists this clone with a few counts. Original analysis: Estimated nucleated cell counts came from reference gene primer amplification. Method: immunoSEQ multiplex PCR; TCRdb's copy keeps in-frame clones and lacks some. V, J and clone size reflect that table, while D and trimming were determined from the DNA. The sample has 150,000 to 200,000 clones, more than 65% seen once.

This TCR derives from a woman in her forties with acute COVID-19. The sequenced material came from PBMCs or T cells enriched from blood (not recorded which). This chain connects TRBV24-1 to TRBJ1-4; 8 positions agree with TRBD1. CDR3 amino acids: CATSDSGAGGYEKLFF. The CDR3 DNA is TGTGCCACCAGTGACTCGGGGGCAGGGGGCTATGAAAAACTGTTTTTT.